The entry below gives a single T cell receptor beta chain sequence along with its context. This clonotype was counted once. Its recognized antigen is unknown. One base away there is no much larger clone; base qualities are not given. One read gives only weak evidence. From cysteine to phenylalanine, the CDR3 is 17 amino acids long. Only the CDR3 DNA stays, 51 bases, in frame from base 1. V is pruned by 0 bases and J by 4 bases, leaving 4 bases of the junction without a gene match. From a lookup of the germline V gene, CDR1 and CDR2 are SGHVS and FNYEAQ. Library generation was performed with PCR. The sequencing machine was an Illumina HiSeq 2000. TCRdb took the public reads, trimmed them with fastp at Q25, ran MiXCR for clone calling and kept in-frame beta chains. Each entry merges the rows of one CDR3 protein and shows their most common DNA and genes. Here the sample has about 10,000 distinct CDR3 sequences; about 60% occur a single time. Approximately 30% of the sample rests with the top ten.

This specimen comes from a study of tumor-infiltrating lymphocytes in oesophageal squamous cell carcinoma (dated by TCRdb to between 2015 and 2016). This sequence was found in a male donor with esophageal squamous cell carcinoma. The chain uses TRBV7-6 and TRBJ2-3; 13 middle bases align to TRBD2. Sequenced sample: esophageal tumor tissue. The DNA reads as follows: TGTGCCAGCAGCTTAGCCCCGGGACTAGCGGGACCAGATACGCAGTATTTT. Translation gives CASSLAPGLAGPDTQYF.